These 8 T cell receptor beta chains were all obtained from the same sample, sequenced in a study of T-cell reconstitution after alpha-beta-depleted transplantation in children. Researchers prepared the TCRbeta library using unique molecular identifiers, the study reports. MiXCR was run by TCRdb on the PCR reads, yielding one entry per CDR3 protein. The repertoire holds hundreds of thousands of distinct CDR3 sequences, with roughly 24% as singletons. The sample here was PBMCs, mostly from graft donor cells, taken 360 days after TCRalphabeta/CD19-depleted stem cell transplant. The receptor set was obtained from a boy less than two years old who had a stem cell transplant for acute myeloid leukemia, so the T cells may come from the graft donor.

The J gene is TRBJ2-5, the V gene TRBV20-1; TRBD2 agrees at 14 bases. CDR3 size: 18 residues. Germline V gene lookup returns CDR1 DFQATT and CDR2 SNEGSKA (reference sequence). The V and J ends lost 5 bases and 4 bases, in that order; junction bases with no gene match: 15. The CDR3 here is CSAGPAGTSGGEGETQYF. The CDR3 nucleotides are TGCAGTGCTGGGCCCGCCGGGACTAGCGGGGGAGAAGGAGAGACCCAGTACTTC.

The chain joins TRBV29-1 to TRBJ2-3; TRBD2 might be the D (7 bases). Trimming took off 3 bases at V and 5 bases at J, with 18 bases between the two ends. Germline loops: CDR1 SQVTM, CDR2 ANQGSEA. This CDR3 has 15 residues. Written as DNA, the CDR3 is TGCAGCGTTGAGAATGGCCGGGGGGCCATAGATACGCAGTATTTT. Amino acid sequence: CSVENGRGAIDTQYF.

Many counts were recorded for this clonotype. The chain uses TRBV28 and TRBJ2-3, with TRBD1 as a possible D gene (6 bases). Trimming took 2 bases from V and 5 from J, leaving 11 bases between them. This CDR3 spans 14 amino acids. Germline V gene data show CDR1 as MDHEN and CDR2 as SYDVKM. The CDR3 region has the DNA TGTGCCAGCAGTTTAACTCAGGGGCTAGATACGCAGTATTTT. Translated: CASSLTQGLDTQYF.

The CDR3 sequence is CASSFLTGELFF. The CDR3 DNA is TGTGCCAGCAGTTTCCTCACCGGGGAGCTGTTTTTT. V gene TRBV12-3 or TRBV12-4 combines with J gene TRBJ2-2; D remains unclear. This CDR3 has 12 residues. The ends were cut back, 3 bases at V and 4 bases at J, with 3 bases in the middle.

This clonotype turned up a few times. The chain uses TRBV9 and TRBJ1-2; D unresolved. The CDR3 length is 15 residues. V lost 0 bases and J 0 bases, leaving 9 bases between the germline ends. Germline assignment: CDR1 SGDLS and CDR2 YYNGEE. The CDR3 DNA reads as TGTGCCAGCAGCGTAGGAACCGTTTCTAACTATGGCTACACCTTC. Translated, it gives CASSVGTVSNYGYTF. Based on the CDR3 plus reference TRBV9 and TRBJ1-2, the full variable domain is DSGVTQTPKHLITATGQRVTLRCSPRSGDLSVYWYQQSLDQGLQFLIQYYNGEERAKGNILERFSAQQFPDLHSELNLSSLELGDSALYFCASSVGTVSNYGYTFGSGTRLTVV.

The chain has TRBV4-2 and TRBJ2-2; D gene ambiguous. CDR1 is LGHNA, CDR2 YNFKEQ, per germline. CDR3 length equals 14 residues. Trimming pared 2 bases from V and 4 bases from J, leaving 8 bases between. CDR3 DNA: TGTGCCAGCAGCCAACCCCTCGCCACCGGGGAGCTGTTTTTT. Amino acid sequence: CASSQPLATGELFF.

At least ten counts were recorded for this clonotype. V gene TRBV20-1 combines with J gene TRBJ2-3, with D tentatively TRBD1 or TRBD2 (5 bases each). V was shortened by 0 bases and J by 2 bases, with 12 bases between the two germline ends. CDR3 length: 15 residues. Per the germline V gene, CDR1 is DFQATT and CDR2 is SNEGSKA (reference sequence). CDR3 in DNA: TGCAGTGCTAGAGATAGGGGACCCAACACAGATACGCAGTATTTT. Its translation is CSARDRGPNTDTQYF.

The chain has TRBV11-3 and TRBJ1-4; 7 bases are shared with TRBD1. From germline, CDR1 is SGHNT and CDR2 YENEEA. This CDR3 has 16 residues. The trim removed 7 bases at V and 7 bases at J, leaving 15 bases unmatched. This CDR3 reads CASITQRQGLGEKLFF. CDR3 in DNA: TGTGCCAGCATCACACAACGACAGGGATTGGGTGAAAAACTGTTTTTT.